The 15 T cell receptor beta chains listed next were all sequenced from one sample in a study of metastatic and nonmetastatic thyroid tumors. None of the patients had undergone any treatment ahead of thyroid surgery. TCRdb redid the clone calls on the PCR reads using MiXCR. This sample carries about 6,200 clones, about 34% of them seen once, and the ten largest clones take roughly 19%. The sequenced sample was adjacent normal tissue. Receptors originate from a female donor with papillary thyroid cancer or a benign thyroid nodule (not recorded which). Some clones in this sample may be carry-over from other donors' samples.

This clone turned up a few times. The rearrangement uses TRBV5-1 and TRBJ1-1; TRBD1 might be the D (6 bases). With 0 bases removed from V and 3 bases from J, the gap between germline ends came to 6 bases. CDR3 length: 13 amino acids. Germline V CDR1 and CDR2: SGHRS, YFSETQ. Written as DNA, the CDR3 is TGCGCCAGCAGCTTGGGACAGGACACTGAAGCTTTCTTT. It is translated as CASSLGQDTEAFF.

A few counts support this clone. The chain joins TRBV20-1 to TRBJ2-7; a possible D gene is TRBD2 (5 bases). The germline gives CDR1 DFQATT, CDR2 SNEGSKA (reference sequence). V lost 3 bases and J lost 3, with 6 bases in between. CDR3 length equals 11 residues. The CDR3 is CSARGVYEQYF. The CDR3 nucleotides read TGCAGTGCTAGGGGAGTCTACGAGCAGTACTTC.

The chain carries TRBV18 and TRBJ1-3; D is perhaps TRBD1 (5 bases). Germline V gives CDR1 KGHSH, CDR2 LQKENI. The CDR3 is 15 amino acids. Trimming removed 5 bases at V and 4 bases at J, with 15 bases between. The CDR3 DNA follows: TGTGCCAGCTCAGCGGGGACGGCCCAGGGAAACACCATATATTTT. As protein: CASSAGTAQGNTIYF.

CDR3 residues: CASRRRGTEAFF. The CDR3, as DNA: TGTGCCAGCCGTCGTAGGGGCACTGAAGCTTTCTTT. This chain uses TRBV7-9 with TRBJ1-1, with TRBD1 as a possible D gene (5 bases). Trimming pared 8 bases from V and 4 bases from J, leaving 11 bases between. The CDR3 length is 12 residues. Germline CDR1 reads SEHNR; CDR2 reads FQNEAQ (reference sequence).

The rearrangement uses TRBV2 and TRBJ1-1; D is uncertain. Germline-derived CDR1 and CDR2 are SNHLY and FYNNEI. The length of the CDR3 is 13 residues. The V and J ends lost 1 base and 11 bases respectively, with 14 bases between them. The DNA of the CDR3 is TGTGCCAGCAGTGAAGAACAGATGGTCGAGGCTTTCTTT. Translation: CASSEEQMVEAFF.

Turning to this clone: The CDR3 ends on some other residue instead of the conserved phenylalanine or tryptophan, so this is likely a read error. It is unclear where the CDR3 begins or ends on the DNA, so no DNA is shown, and the CDR3 is as TCRdb lists it. V usage is TRBV20-1 and J usage is TRBJ1-6. With termini counted, the CDR3 has 12 amino acids. CDR1 and CDR2 (germline): DFQATT, SNEGSKA (reference sequence). CDR3 amino acids: CSAGMTNSPLNL.

This clone has just a few counts. This chain connects TRBV12-3 or TRBV12-4 to TRBJ2-5; D may correspond to TRBD1 or TRBD2 (5 bases each). The ends were cut back, 1 base at V and 7 bases at J, with 16 bases in the middle. The CDR3 runs 15 residues. The CDR3 bases are TGTGCCAGCAGTTTAGGTCCGGCATTGGGACCGACCCAGTACTTC. Residues: CASSLGPALGPTQYF.

This clone has a single count. The V call is TRBV27, the J call TRBJ2-1; TRBD1 or TRBD2 may be the D gene (5 bases each). Per the germline V gene, CDR1 is MNHEY and CDR2 is SMNVEV (reference sequence). This CDR3 has 14 amino acids. Trimming cost V 9 bases and J 4 bases, with 16 bases left between them. The CDR3 DNA reads as TGTGCCAGTTTTACAAAGGGACCTTACAATGAGCAGTTCTTC. Protein product: CASFTKGPYNEQFF.

CDR3 coding DNA: TGTGCCAGCAGTTACTTCCAACATAGTCTGAACACTGAAGCTTTCTTT. It codes for CASSYFQHSLNTEAFF. The chain recombines TRBV6-6 with TRBJ1-1, with D unresolved. Trimming stripped 1 base from V and 0 bases from J, with 12 bases between. CDR3 length: 16 amino acids. Germline V CDR1 and CDR2: MNHNY, SVGAGI (reference sequence).

This clone was observed once. This chain uses TRBV9 with TRBJ1-4; D is uncertain. V gave up 0 bases and J gave up 7 bases, with 13 bases separating them. The CDR3 is 15 amino acids. CDR1 SGDLS and CDR2 YYNGEE come from the germline V gene. CDR3 in amino acids: CASSVGPPGGEKLFF. CDR3 coding DNA: TGTGCCAGCAGCGTAGGACCCCCCGGTGGTGAAAAACTGTTTTTT.

V and J are TRBV11-2 and TRBJ2-5; perhaps TRBD2 as D (5 bases). V lost 5 bases and J lost 1, with 8 bases in between. The CDR3 runs to 13 residues. Per the germline V gene, CDR1 is SGHAT and CDR2 is FQNNGV. In DNA, the CDR3 is TGTGCCAGCAGCATCCGGGGCCAAGAGACCCAGTACTTC. This codes for CASSIRGQETQYF.

The chain recombines TRBV20-1 with TRBJ2-7, with a possible D match to TRBD1 (6 bases). The CDR3 covers 13 residues. V was cut by 3 bases and J by 9 bases, with 18 bases left in between. Germline lookup yields CDR1 DFQATT and CDR2 SNEGSKA (reference sequence). The CDR3 reads CSARITGSTGQYF. CDR3 coding DNA: TGCAGTGCTAGGATCACAGGGAGTACGGGGCAGTACTTC.

J is TRBJ2-1 and V is TRBV6-2 or TRBV6-3; no definite D call. V was shortened by 2 bases and J by 6 bases, with 5 bases between the two germline ends. Looked up from germline, CDR1 is MNHEY and CDR2 is SVGEGT. The length of the CDR3 is 12 residues. This CDR3 is CASSYLGNEQFF. The CDR3 nucleotides read TGTGCCAGCAGTTACCTGGGCAATGAGCAGTTCTTC.

This chain connects TRBV12-3 or TRBV12-4 to TRBJ2-1, with 9 bases lining up with TRBD2. V gave up 9 bases and J gave up 9 bases; unmatched junction bases: 15. The CDR3 covers 15 residues. The CDR3 nucleotides read TGTGCCAGTAGCTTAGCGGGAGTGGTAGGAGGTGAGCAGTTCTTC. Amino acids: CASSLAGVVGGEQFF.

This clone was seen a handful of times. The chain links TRBV27 to TRBJ2-7; tentatively, D is TRBD1 (6 bases). CDR3 length: 15 amino acids. V was shortened by 5 bases and J by 4 bases, with 18 bases between the two germline ends. The germline V gene encodes CDR1 MNHEY and CDR2 SMNVEV (reference sequence). The CDR3 sequence is CASSQIRGINYEQYF. The CDR3 region has the DNA TGTGCCAGCAGTCAAATCAGGGGAATCAATTACGAGCAGTACTTC.